Below, one T cell receptor (beta chain) is given with its context. The antigen is not known. Sequencing was performed with immunoSEQ multiplex PCR; in TCRdb, only in-frame clones are kept and a portion is missing. The sample carries about 180,000 clones, around nine tenths recorded once. V dropped 0 bases and J dropped 2; count of bases not matched to a gene: 12. The CDR3 runs to 18 residues. Looked up from germline, CDR1 is SEHNR and CDR2 is FQNEAQ (reference sequence). This sample was taken from a study of Ad26.COV2.S vaccination and SARS-CoV-2 variants. Overall study findings and caveats: Marked by substantial breadth, spike-specific CD8+ and CD4+ T cell responses were reportedly seen after vaccination. The placebo group had lower spike-specific TCR breadth than the vaccine recipients did. Measures of TCR breadth and depth may have fallen short of total T cell responses.

V gene TRBV7-9 combines with J gene TRBJ1-1; 7 nucleotides line up with TRBD1. The TCR originated in a human donor who had recovered from COVID-19. The starting material was peripheral blood, obtained after recovery from COVID-19. Here the CDR3 DNA reads TGTGCCAGCAGCTTAGCCGGGGACAGCCTCGCCTTAAACACTGAAGCTTTCTTT. Residues: CASSLAGDSLALNTEAFF.